These 28 T cell receptor beta chains originate from one sample sequenced in a study of cytomegalovirus exposure and HLA in healthy donors. Primers included in the PCR were 60 Vbeta and 13 Jbeta primers. The protocol was immunoSEQ multiplex PCR, while the TCRdb copy is restricted to in-frame clones and leaves out a portion. The profile shows 100,000 to 150,000 clones, roughly 71% of them singletons. The specimen sequenced was PBMCs. Receptors originate from a woman between 45 and 65 years old in good health and CMV-seropositive.

This sequence joins TRBV7-9 and TRBJ1-4, with 9 bases matching TRBD1. There are 14 residues in the CDR3. Germline assignment: CDR1 SEHNR and CDR2 FQNEAQ (reference sequence). Germline trimming cut 5 bases from V and 8 bases from J; bases unmatched to any gene: 6. CDR3 in amino acids: CASSAGTGREKLFF. Here the CDR3 DNA reads TGTGCCAGCAGCGCCGGGACAGGGAGGGAAAAACTGTTTTTT.

The rearrangement joins TRBV30 to TRBJ2-3; 8 bases line up with TRBD1. Germline trimming cut 5 bases from V and 4 bases from J; bases unmatched to any gene: 11. The CDR3 is made up of 15 amino acids. Germline V gives CDR1 GTSNPN, CDR2 SVGIG (reference sequence). The chain's CDR3 is CAWLSGQGRSDTQYF. In DNA form, the CDR3 reads TGTGCCTGGCTCTCCGGACAGGGTCGATCAGATACGCAGTATTTT. The full variable domain, rest sourced from reference TRBV30 and TRBJ2-3, is SQTIHQWPATLVQPVGSPLSLECTVEGTSNPNLYWYRQAAGRGLQLLFYSVGIGQISSEVPQNLSASRPQDRQFILSSKKLLLSDSGFYLCAWLSGQGRSDTQYFGPGTRLTVL.

V gene TRBV19 combines with J gene TRBJ2-7; tentatively, D is TRBD1 (6 bases). Trimming removed 6 bases from V and 2 bases from J, with 14 bases in between. Germline V gene data show CDR1 as LNHDA and CDR2 as SQIVND (reference sequence). The CDR3 length is 14 residues. The CDR3 reads CASRKGQFAYEQYF. The CDR3 bases are TGTGCCAGTAGAAAAGGACAGTTTGCCTACGAGCAGTACTTC.

The chain uses TRBV6-4 and TRBJ2-3; TRBD1 might be the D (5 bases). The CDR3 is made up of 14 amino acids. The V end was cut by 3 bases, the J end by 6 bases, with 13 bases between. CDR1 is MRHNA and CDR2 is SNTAGT in the germline V gene. CDR3 DNA sequence: TGTGCCAGCAGTGATCAGGGTAGGGCCGATACGCAGTATTTT. It is translated as CASSDQGRADTQYF.

V usage is TRBV29-1 and J usage is TRBJ2-3, with a possible D match to TRBD2 (6 bases). This CDR3 has 15 amino acids. Trimming took 7 bases from V and 1 from J, leaving 18 bases between them. The germline CDR1 and CDR2 sequences are SQVTM and ANQGSEA. The CDR3 nucleotides read TGCAGCGGGAGGGGAGCTCACCAGGGCACAGATACGCAGTATTTT. Translation: CSGRGAHQGTDTQYF.

This chain joins TRBV13 and TRBJ1-3, with no clear D. V was shortened by 5 bases and J by 0 bases, with 17 bases between the two germline ends. The germline V gene encodes CDR1 PRHDT and CDR2 FYEKMQ (reference sequence). CDR3 length: 17 amino acids. For the CDR3, the DNA is TGTGCCAGCAGCCTCCCCCGCTGGCAGCGCTCTGGAAACACCATATATTTT. This sequence encodes CASSLPRWQRSGNTIYF.

This clone was counted only a few times. The chain uses TRBV11-2 and TRBJ2-1, with 10 bases fitting TRBD1. Germline V CDR1 and CDR2: SGHAT, FQNNGV. The V segment lost 8 bases and the J segment 3 bases; nucleotides outside the gene matches: 4. CDR3 size: 14 residues. In DNA form, the CDR3 reads TGTGCCAGCGGCCGGGACAGGGGCTACAATGAGCAGTTCTTC. This encodes CASGRDRGYNEQFF.

V gene TRBV10-3 combines with J gene TRBJ2-1, with 11 bases identical to TRBD1. The trim removed 7 bases at V and 7 bases at J, leaving 9 bases unmatched. CDR3 size: 15 residues. Germline CDR1 reads ENHRY; CDR2 reads SYGVKD. CDR3 bases: TGTGCCATCAAGGGGGACAGGGGGGGGTTAAATGAGCAGTTCTTC. Its translation: CAIKGDRGGLNEQFF.

This clone was detected a few times. The chain links TRBV7-8 to TRBJ1-2; unclear D gene. The CDR3 spans 15 residues. Germline V gene sequence: CDR1 SGHVS, CDR2 FQNEAQ. The V end was cut by 2 bases, the J end by 3 bases, with 13 bases between. CDR3 in DNA: TGTGCCAGCAGCTTACGGGCTGGAGGATACTATGGCTACACCTTC. It is translated as CASSLRAGGYYGYTF.

V usage is TRBV6-5 and J usage is TRBJ1-1; TRBD1 matches 10 bases. CDR3 length: 13 residues. The germline CDR1 and CDR2 sequences are MNHEY and SVGAGI. V lost 8 bases, J lost 6 bases, and 6 bases stayed unmatched. The CDR3 is CASWVGTGAEAFF. DNA for the CDR3: TGTGCCAGCTGGGTCGGGACAGGGGCTGAAGCTTTCTTT.

This chain uses TRBV7-9 with TRBJ2-1; possible D gene TRBD1, 5 bases. The CDR3 runs 16 residues. Trimming took off 4 bases at V and 7 bases at J, with 20 bases between the two ends. Germline V gene lookup returns CDR1 SEHNR and CDR2 FQNEAQ (reference sequence). CDR3 sequence (DNA): TGTGCCAGCAGCTCAATATTTGGCAGGGATGATAATGAGCAGTTCTTC. Protein sequence: CASSSIFGRDDNEQFF.

The J gene is TRBJ1-1, the V gene TRBV20-1; D unclear. Trimming removed 7 bases at V and 7 bases at J, with 13 bases between. The CDR3 covers 11 residues. CDR1 is DFQATT and CDR2 is SNEGSKA in the germline V gene (reference sequence). CDR3 in amino acids: CSGTSADEAFF. For the CDR3, the DNA is TGCAGTGGCACGTCAGCGGATGAAGCTTTCTTT.

The CDR3 region is CASSEVGEDIQYF. The CDR3 nucleotides read TGTGCCAGCAGTGAGGTCGGGGAGGACATTCAGTACTTC. The V and J genes are TRBV2 and TRBJ2-4; weak D call: TRBD2 (6 bases). V lost 3 bases and J lost 8, with 11 bases in between. The CDR3 totals 13 residues. Germline V lookup: CDR1 SNHLY, CDR2 FYNNEI.

This chain uses TRBV7-9 with TRBJ1-2; 9 bases are shared with TRBD1. The CDR3 runs 13 residues. The J segment lost 7 bases and the V segment lost 11 bases, leaving 11 bases of the junction unmatched. CDR1 SEHNR and CDR2 FQNEAQ come from the germline V gene (reference sequence). CDR3 protein: CAGSRDRAIGYTF. CDR3 DNA sequence: TGTGCCGGATCCCGGGACAGGGCGATTGGCTACACCTTC.

The V call is TRBV6-1, the J call TRBJ2-3, with 10 bases that match TRBD2. J gave up 4 bases and V 4 bases, and 5 bases lay outside the gene matches. CDR1 is MNHNS, CDR2 SASEGT, per germline. CDR3 length equals 15 residues. CDR3: CASSGIAGGSDTQYF. The CDR3 DNA sequence: TGTGCCAGCAGTGGAATAGCGGGGGGATCAGATACGCAGTATTTT.

The chain joins TRBV7-9 to TRBJ1-6, with D perhaps matching TRBD1 (6 bases). The CDR3 runs to 14 residues. V lost 8 bases, J lost 5 bases, and 13 bases lay in between. From germline, CDR1 is SEHNR and CDR2 FQNEAQ (reference sequence). For the CDR3, the DNA is TGTGCCAGCTCTACAGGGATGAATAATTCACCCCTCCACTTT. It specifies CASSTGMNNSPLHF.

CDR3 in amino acids: CASFAGTGELFF. In DNA, the CDR3 is TGTGCCAGCTTTGCAGGCACCGGGGAGCTGTTTTTT. V and J are TRBV6-1 and TRBJ2-2, with D hard to call. The CDR3 covers 12 residues. The germline gives CDR1 MNHNS, CDR2 SASEGT. V was cut by 8 bases and J by 4 bases, with 8 bases left in between.

This chain links TRBV4-2 with TRBJ2-1; D might be TRBD2 (7 bases). The germline V and J ends were trimmed by 1 base and 8 bases, with 18 bases remaining between them. CDR1 LGHNA and CDR2 YNFKEQ come from the germline V gene. The CDR3 runs to 16 residues. CDR3 sequence (DNA): TGTGCCAGCAGCCAAGGGCGGGGGCGGGCTATTGATGAGCAGTTCTTC. This encodes CASSQGRGRAIDEQFF.

The V and J genes are TRBV5-4 and TRBJ1-1; TRBD1 is a possible D gene (5 bases). Germline lookup yields CDR1 SGHNT and CDR2 YYREEE (reference sequence). The CDR3 extends over 14 amino acids. The ends were cut back, 3 bases at V and 0 bases at J, with 9 bases in the middle. The CDR3 protein is CASSSGLLNTEAFF. The DNA for the CDR3 is TGTGCCAGCAGCTCGGGACTGCTGAACACTGAAGCTTTCTTT.

The CDR3 coding sequence is TGCGCCAGCACCTATTCGCCCGCCCCTGGGGCCAACGTCCTGACTTTC. It codes for CASTYSPAPGANVLTF. The J gene is TRBJ2-6, the V gene TRBV5-1, with D unclear. The CDR3 length is 16 residues. The germline gives CDR1 SGHRS, CDR2 YFSETQ. Trimming stripped 6 bases from V and 2 bases from J, with 15 bases between.

The chain combines TRBV2 with TRBJ1-1, with 10 bases matching TRBD1. The length of the CDR3 is 12 residues. In germline, CDR1 is SNHLY, CDR2 FYNNEI. Germline trimming cut 7 bases from V and 8 bases from J; bases unmatched to any gene: 4. CDR3: CASKGQGLEAFF. The CDR3 DNA sequence: TGTGCCAGCAAGGGACAGGGGCTGGAAGCTTTCTTT.

This chain connects TRBV5-1 to TRBJ1-3; 10 nucleotides match TRBD1. The CDR3 consists of 15 residues. V lost 1 base to trimming and J lost 8 bases; unmatched junction nucleotides: 6. CDR1 and CDR2 (germline): SGHRS, YFSETQ. Here the CDR3 reads CASSLMDRGTDTIYF. CDR3 coding DNA: TGCGCCAGCAGCTTGATGGACAGGGGGACGGACACCATATATTTT.

This chain links TRBV7-9 with TRBJ1-2; D possibly corresponds to TRBD1 (5 bases). Trimming left V 5 bases short and J 10 bases short, with 26 bases between. Germline V gene sequence: CDR1 SEHNR, CDR2 FQNEAQ (reference sequence). The CDR3 has 16 residues. This chain's CDR3 is CASSLITGARGIVYTF. For the CDR3, the DNA is TGTGCCAGCAGCCTCATTACAGGTGCTCGCGGGATTGTCTACACCTTC.

The chain couples TRBV7-9 to TRBJ2-5; possible D gene TRBD1, 6 bases. CDR3 length equals 14 residues. Germline-derived CDR1 and CDR2 are SEHNR and FQNEAQ (reference sequence). Trimming took off 6 bases at V and 1 base at J, with 12 bases between the two ends. The CDR3 DNA is TGTGCCAGCAGTCCAGGGGCAGCCCAAGAGACCCAGTACTTC. It codes for CASSPGAAQETQYF. Filled out from reference TRBV7-9 and TRBJ2-5, the complete variable domain reads DTGVSQNPRHKITKRGQNVTFRCDPISEHNRLYWYRQTLGQGPEFLTYFQNEAQLEKSRLLSDRFSAERPKGSFSTLEIQRTEQGDSAMYLCASSPGAAQETQYFGPGTRLLVL.

The chain recombines TRBV5-1 with TRBJ1-6, with D maybe TRBD1 (6 bases). This CDR3 region has 17 residues. V was pared by 3 bases and J by 7 bases, with 20 bases between. Germline V lookup: CDR1 SGHRS, CDR2 YFSETQ. CDR3 DNA sequence: TGCGCCAGCAGCTGGGGGGCGGGAGGGCCCATGAATTCACCCCTCCACTTT. Translating gives CASSWGAGGPMNSPLHF.

J is TRBJ2-5 and V is TRBV7-2; maybe TRBD1 (5 bases). CDR1 SGHTA and CDR2 FQGNSA come from the germline V gene. The V end lost 6 bases, the J end lost 4 bases, and 12 bases lay between the germline ends. The CDR3 is 13 residues long. CDR3 region: CASSQGIRETQYF. In DNA, the CDR3 is TGTGCCAGCAGTCAGGGCATACGAGAGACCCAGTACTTC.

The chain combines TRBV5-4 with TRBJ1-4, with D possibly matching TRBD1 (5 bases). V was cut by 4 bases and J by 0 bases, with 10 bases left in between. The CDR3 extends over 15 amino acids. Germline CDR1 and CDR2: SGHNT and YYREEE (reference sequence). DNA of the CDR3: TGTGCCAGCAGCCCTTCAGGGCCAACTAATGAAAAACTGTTTTTT. It is translated as CASSPSGPTNEKLFF. The full variable domain, with the rest looked up from reference TRBV5-4 and TRBJ1-4, is ETGVTQSPTHLIKTRGQQVTLRCSSQSGHNTVSWYQQALGQGPQFIFQYYREEENGRGNFPPRFSGLQFPNYSSELNVNALELDDSALYLCASSPSGPTNEKLFFGSGTQLSVL.

This clone was seen a few times. The V call is TRBV14, the J call TRBJ2-1; TRBD1 aligns across 8 bases. The CDR3 contains 17 residues. With V trimmed by 3 bases and J by 7 bases, 14 bases remained unmatched. Germline V gene data show CDR1 as SGHDN and CDR2 as FVKESK. The CDR3 loop is CASSQYTARTGLNEQFF. CDR3 bases: TGTGCCAGCAGCCAGTACACAGCACGGACAGGGCTGAATGAGCAGTTCTTC.